A selection of T cell receptor beta chains follows, all from one sample in a study of Graves' ophthalmopathy and Graves' hyperthyroidism. TCRdb analysed the multiplex PCR reads with MiXCR anew, one entry per CDR3 protein. The table lists about 480,000 distinct CDR3 sequences, 13% to 15% of them singletons, with about 10% in the top ten. Sequencing used blood. All receptors come from a woman between 25 and 40 years old with Graves' ophthalmopathy. The CDR3 runs from the conserved cysteine through the conserved F or W. Fields, in order: V gene, D gene, J gene, clone size, CDR3 DNA, CDR3 protein. A D gene is named only where the DNA matches it firmly. For some rows the clone size is stated as once, few or many, or as a class when expanded; others skip it.

v_call: TRBV15
d_call: .
j_call: TRBJ2-5
clone_size: .
cdr3_nt: TGTGCCACCAGCAGAGAGGCCTACCCCCCAGAGACCCAGTACTTC
cdr3_aa: CATSREAYPPETQYF

v_call: TRBV10-2
d_call: .
j_call: TRBJ1-5
clone_size: many
cdr3_nt: TGCGCCAGCAGTGAGTCGGAGGGGTCGGGGCAGCCCCAGCATTTT
cdr3_aa: CASSESEGSGQPQHF

v_call: TRBV15
d_call: .
j_call: TRBJ2-7
clone_size: many
cdr3_nt: TGTGCCACCAGCAGAGATCTACACGGAGCCTACGAGCAGTACTTC
cdr3_aa: CATSRDLHGAYEQYF

v_call: TRBV6-2/TRBV6-3
d_call: .
j_call: TRBJ1-5
clone_size: many
cdr3_nt: TGTGCCAGCAGTGGTTGGGACAATCAGCCCCAGCATTTT
cdr3_aa: CASSGWDNQPQHF

v_call: TRBV12-3/TRBV12-4
d_call: .
j_call: TRBJ1-5
clone_size: many
cdr3_nt: TGTGCCAGCTGGCTAGGGGGTGTTCAGCCCCAGCATTTT
cdr3_aa: CASWLGGVQPQHF

v_call: TRBV11-2
d_call: .
j_call: TRBJ1-2
clone_size: .
cdr3_nt: TGTGCCAGCAGCTATGATAGGGTTCAGGGGCCTAACTATGGCTACACCTTC
cdr3_aa: CASSYDRVQGPNYGYTF

v_call: TRBV6-1
d_call: .
j_call: TRBJ1-3
clone_size: .
cdr3_nt: TGTGCCAGCGGTCCCCCCCGGGGCTCTGGAAACACCATATATTTT
cdr3_aa: CASGPPRGSGNTIYF

v_call: TRBV3-1
d_call: .
j_call: TRBJ2-2
clone_size: .
cdr3_nt: TGTGCCAGCAGCCAGGATACTAACACCGGGGAGCTGTTTTTT
cdr3_aa: CASSQDTNTGELFF

v_call: TRBV3-1
d_call: .
j_call: TRBJ2-5
clone_size: .
cdr3_nt: TGTGCCAGCAGCCTATCACAGGGCAAAGAGACCGAGTACTTC
cdr3_aa: CASSLSQGKETEYF

v_call: TRBV5-6
d_call: TRBD1
j_call: TRBJ1-5
clone_size: many
cdr3_nt: TGTGCCAGCAGCTTGGGACAGGGCGTCAATCAGCCCCAGCATTTT
cdr3_aa: CASSLGQGVNQPQHF

v_call: TRBV28
d_call: TRBD1
j_call: TRBJ1-2
clone_size: many
cdr3_nt: TGTGCCAGCACCGATAGGCAGGGGGCGAGTGGCTACACCTTC
cdr3_aa: CASTDRQGASGYTF

v_call: TRBV4-1
d_call: .
j_call: TRBJ1-3
clone_size: many
cdr3_nt: TGCGCCAGCAGCCCTGAGACAACGAGCTCTGGAAACACCATATATTTT
cdr3_aa: CASSPETTSSGNTIYF

v_call: TRBV6-7
d_call: .
j_call: TRBJ1-5
clone_size: .
cdr3_nt: TGTGCCAGCAGTTACCCCCAGGGGAATCAGCCCGAGCATTTT
cdr3_aa: CASSYPQGNQPEHF

v_call: TRBV12-3/TRBV12-4
d_call: .
j_call: TRBJ1-1
clone_size: many
cdr3_nt: TGTGCCAGCAGTTTAGCGTTTGCGGATTACACTGAAGCTTTCTTT
cdr3_aa: CASSLAFADYTEAFF

v_call: TRBV6-1
d_call: .
j_call: TRBJ1-2
clone_size: .
cdr3_nt: TGTGCCAGCAGTAATGGACCCAACTATGGCTACACCTTC
cdr3_aa: CASSNGPNYGYTF

v_call: TRBV19
d_call: .
j_call: TRBJ2-7
clone_size: many
cdr3_nt: TGTGCCAGTAGTATGGGCAGCATCACCTACGAGCAGTACTTC
cdr3_aa: CASSMGSITYEQYF

v_call: TRBV12-3/TRBV12-4
d_call: .
j_call: TRBJ1-2
clone_size: many
cdr3_nt: TGTGCCAGCAGTTTGCGATTGCGGAACTATGGCTACACCTTC
cdr3_aa: CASSLRLRNYGYTF

v_call: TRBV19
d_call: .
j_call: TRBJ1-2
clone_size: many
cdr3_nt: TGTGCCAGTGACTACGGGACGGCATATGGCTACACCTTC
cdr3_aa: CASDYGTAYGYTF

v_call: TRBV28
d_call: .
j_call: TRBJ2-7
clone_size: many
cdr3_nt: TGTGCCAGCAGTTCCACCCTAGCTAACTACGAGCAGTACTTC
cdr3_aa: CASSSTLANYEQYF

v_call: TRBV27
d_call: TRBD1
j_call: TRBJ1-1
clone_size: many
cdr3_nt: TGTGCCAGCAGAGACAGGGAACTCTTGAACACTGAAGCTTTCTTT
cdr3_aa: CASRDRELLNTEAFF

v_call: TRBV7-3
d_call: .
j_call: TRBJ1-1
clone_size: many
cdr3_nt: TGTGCCAGCAGCTTAAACGGGCGCACTGAAGCTTTCTTT
cdr3_aa: CASSLNGRTEAFF

v_call: TRBV28
d_call: .
j_call: TRBJ1-2
clone_size: many
cdr3_nt: TGTGCCAGCAGTAGAACACGGAGGTATGGCTACACCTTC
cdr3_aa: CASSRTRRYGYTF

v_call: TRBV19
d_call: .
j_call: TRBJ1-1
clone_size: many
cdr3_nt: TGTGCCAGTAGTCCCGACCACGAGTTTTGGGTAGGCACTGAAGCTTTCTTT
cdr3_aa: CASSPDHEFWVGTEAFF

v_call: TRBV24-1
d_call: .
j_call: TRBJ2-7
clone_size: many
cdr3_nt: TGTGCCACCAGGGCAACGTCAGGCCTAGCGACTTCGAATTACTACGAGCAGTACTTC
cdr3_aa: CATRATSGLATSNYYEQYF

v_call: TRBV6-2/TRBV6-3
d_call: .
j_call: TRBJ1-2
clone_size: .
cdr3_nt: TGTGCCAGCAGCCCCCACCGGCAGGACAGATTCCTCTTCTATGGCTACACCTTC
cdr3_aa: CASSPHRQDRFLFYGYTF

v_call: TRBV10-3
d_call: .
j_call: TRBJ2-7
clone_size: many
cdr3_nt: TGTGCCATCAGTGGGTATCCGGGCACCTACGAGCAGTACTTC
cdr3_aa: CAISGYPGTYEQYF

v_call: TRBV20-1
d_call: .
j_call: TRBJ1-2
clone_size: .
cdr3_nt: TGCAGTGCCCCGGGACCGATGAACTATGGCTACACCTTC
cdr3_aa: CSAPGPMNYGYTF

v_call: TRBV7-8
d_call: .
j_call: TRBJ2-2
clone_size: .
cdr3_nt: TGTGCCAGCAGCTTATGGGCGGAAACGAACACCGGGGAGCTGTTTTTT
cdr3_aa: CASSLWAETNTGELFF

v_call: TRBV20-1
d_call: .
j_call: TRBJ2-7
clone_size: many
cdr3_nt: TGCAGTGCTCGCCACCCGGACGGCAGGGCCTACGAGCAGTACTTC
cdr3_aa: CSARHPDGRAYEQYF

v_call: TRBV28
d_call: .
j_call: TRBJ1-5
clone_size: many
cdr3_nt: TGTGCCAGCAGTTTTCCCAGGGGAGGCAATCAGCCCCAGCATTTT
cdr3_aa: CASSFPRGGNQPQHF